The 14 T cell receptor beta chains given below trace back to one sample, sequenced in a study of shared clonotypes between healthy human individuals. Clones were sequenced by immunoSEQ multiplex PCR, and TCRdb holds only the in-frame ones, with some missing. The sample consists of around 1.5 million clones, 95% to 99% of them appearing once. Sequences were obtained from naive CD4+ T cells sorted from blood. Subset reported: CD45RA+ positively selected. The receptors originated from a man aged 25 to 40 in good health.

The rearrangement uses TRBV6-5 and TRBJ2-2, with TRBD1 matching 9 bases. Germline loops: CDR1 MNHEY, CDR2 SVGAGI. Losses at the gene ends were 4 bases for V and 5 bases for J; bases not matched to a gene: 8. The CDR3 sequence is 16 residues long. In DNA form, the CDR3 reads TGTGCCAGCAGTTCTACAGGGGGCAGACCTACCGGGGAGCTGTTTTTT. Amino acids: CASSSTGGRPTGELFF.

This sequence joins TRBV19 and TRBJ2-6; D is possibly TRBD1 or TRBD2 (5 bases each). The V gene's germline CDR1 is LNHDA and CDR2 SQIVND (reference sequence). The length of the CDR3 is 18 residues. V lost 6 bases to trimming and J lost 0 bases, with 18 bases between them. The CDR3 nucleotides are TGTGCCAGTAGCGGATGGGACCTTACGGTCTCTGGGGCCAACGTCCTGACTTTC. Translation gives CASSGWDLTVSGANVLTF. Filled out from reference TRBV19 and TRBJ2-6, the complete variable domain reads DGGITQSPKYLFRKEGQNVTLSCEQNLNHDAMYWYRQDPGQGLRLIYYSQIVNDFQKGDIAEGYSVSREKKESFPLTVTSAQKNPTAFYLCASSGWDLTVSGANVLTFGAGSRLTVL.

The chain has TRBV28 and TRBJ2-7; D not certain. The germline CDR1 and CDR2 sequences are MDHEN and SYDVKM. The CDR3 has 14 amino acids. The V end was cut by 3 bases, the J end by 0 bases, with 9 bases between. CDR3: CASSFRTFSYEQYF. The CDR3 DNA reads as TGTGCCAGCAGTTTCCGCACATTCTCCTACGAGCAGTACTTC. The complete variable domain, with remaining parts taken from reference TRBV28 and TRBJ2-7, reads DVKVTQSSRYLVKRTGEKVFLECVQDMDHENMFWYRQDPGLGLRLIYFSYDVKMKEKGDIPEGYSVSREKKERFSLILESASTNQTSMYLCASSFRTFSYEQYFGPGTRLTVT.

The chain carries TRBV5-1 and TRBJ2-7; TRBD2 agrees at 7 bases. This CDR3 region has 16 residues. The V gene's germline CDR1 is SGHRS and CDR2 YFSETQ. V dropped 0 bases and J dropped 4; count of bases not matched to a gene: 10. This CDR3 is CASSLDLAVVGYEQYF. The CDR3 region has the DNA TGCGCCAGCAGCTTGGACCTAGCGGTGGTCGGGTACGAGCAGTACTTC.

This sequence joins TRBV5-4 and TRBJ2-7; 8 bases agree with TRBD2. V lost 4 bases, J lost 4 bases, and 7 bases stayed unmatched. The CDR3 covers 14 residues. Looked up from germline, CDR1 is SGHNT and CDR2 is YYREEE (reference sequence). As DNA, the CDR3 is TGTGCCAGCAGCCCCCAAGCGGGAGAGTACGAGCAGTACTTC. It codes for CASSPQAGEYEQYF.

V gene TRBV27 combines with J gene TRBJ2-5; 8 bases align to TRBD2. CDR1 and CDR2 (germline): MNHEY, SMNVEV (reference sequence). V dropped 3 bases and J dropped 3; count of bases not matched to a gene: 3. The CDR3 runs to 14 residues. The CDR3 DNA is TGTGCCAGCAGTTTCCAGGGACTAGAAGAGACCCAGTACTTC. Encoded protein: CASSFQGLEETQYF.

The chain carries TRBV5-1 and TRBJ2-3; 14 bases line up with TRBD2. Germline-derived CDR1 and CDR2 are SGHRS and YFSETQ. With 2 bases clipped from V and 2 bases from J, the junction kept 10 bases outside the gene matches. This CDR3 is built from 19 residues. The CDR3 region has the DNA TGCGCCAGCAGCTTCCCCGGGACTAGCGGGAGTACTACCACAGATACGCAGTATTTT. Its protein product is CASSFPGTSGSTTTDTQYF.

The chain joins TRBV5-1 to TRBJ1-2; no reliable D call. This CDR3 contains 12 residues. Trimming removed 2 bases from V and 6 bases from J, with 8 bases in between. Per germline, CDR1 SGHRS and CDR2 YFSETQ. The CDR3 bases are TGCGCCAGCAGCTTCCACCGGAATGGCTACACCTTC. Translated: CASSFHRNGYTF.

This sequence joins TRBV5-1 and TRBJ2-3, with 11 nucleotides matching TRBD2. V shed 0 bases and J 7 bases; nucleotides not matched to a gene: 10. The CDR3 is 17 residues long. Germline CDR1 reads SGHRS; CDR2 reads YFSETQ. As DNA, the CDR3 is TGCGCCAGCAGCTTGGGAATAGCGGGAGGGCCCCCCCATACGCAGTATTTT. Translation: CASSLGIAGGPPHTQYF.

In regard to this clone: The identical CDR3 is also encoded by other nucleotide sequences in the sample. The chain combines TRBV18 with TRBJ2-5; D gene unclear. The CDR3 is made up of 12 amino acids. V was trimmed by 2 bases and J by 4 bases, leaving 5 bases between them. Germline CDR1 and CDR2: KGHSH and LQKENI. DNA for the CDR3: TGTGCCAGCTCACCAGGAGCAGAGACCCAGTACTTC. Translation: CASSPGAETQYF.

The V and J genes are TRBV7-2 and TRBJ1-5, with unresolved D. Germline loops: CDR1 SGHTA, CDR2 FQGNSA. The CDR3 runs 14 residues. V shed 5 bases and J shed 5 bases, with 13 bases lying between them. For the CDR3, the DNA is TGTGCCAGCAGCGTAAATACTCTAGATCAGCCCCAGCATTTT. Translating gives CASSVNTLDQPQHF. Variable domain in full (rest from reference TRBV7-2 and TRBJ1-5): GAGVSQSPSNKVTEKGKDVELRCDPISGHTALYWYRQSLGQGLEFLIYFQGNSAPDKSGLPSDRFSAERTGGSVSTLTIQRTQQEDSAVYLCASSVNTLDQPQHFGDGTRLSIL.

This chain joins TRBV6-1 and TRBJ1-3, with no clear D. The ends were cut back, 2 bases at V and 4 bases at J, with 12 bases in the middle. CDR3 size: 15 residues. Germline V CDR1 and CDR2: MNHNS, SASEGT. CDR3 in amino acids: CASSENGLLGNTIYF. DNA of the CDR3: TGTGCCAGCAGTGAAAATGGACTTTTAGGAAACACCATATATTTT.

The CDR3 DNA reads TGTGCCAGCAGCGTAGCTGAGACAGGGCAAGCTTTCTTT. Translating gives CASSVAETGQAFF. This chain joins TRBV9 and TRBJ1-1; TRBD1 agrees at 7 bases. There are 13 residues in the CDR3. The germline CDR1 and CDR2 sequences are SGDLS and YYNGEE. Trimming at V came to 0 bases and at J to 9 bases, leaving 5 bases not matched to a gene.

V and J are TRBV10-3 and TRBJ2-5; 8 nucleotides line up with TRBD1. Germline-derived CDR1 and CDR2 are ENHRY and SYGVKD. Trimming took 6 bases from V and 4 from J; bases not matched to a gene: 10. CDR3 length: 15 amino acids. CDR3 nucleotides: TGTGCCATCAGGCTCGGGACAGGAAGTGGAGAGACCCAGTACTTC. This translates into CAIRLGTGSGETQYF.